The present T cell receptor beta chain was sequenced within a study of STAT3 mutations in large granular lymphocyte leukemia. Across the study: Immunosuppressive therapy was given to more than half of T-LGLL patients.

Germline trimming cut 6 bases from V and 2 bases from J; bases unmatched to any gene: 11. Germline CDR1 and CDR2: ENHRY and SYGVKD. The CDR3 length is 18 residues. Whole-study findings and limits: TCR clonotype switching after therapy occurred in about 35% of the 18 patients. At least one immunodominant TCR beta clonotype appeared in every T-cell large granular lymphocyte leukemia patient.

This clone occurred a few times. Its target is unknown. TCRdb's table, derived via immunoSEQ multiplex PCR, lists solely in-frame clones and lacks some. The sample shows over 10,000 clones, roughly 80% of them seen only once. Sequenced: peripheral blood mononuclear cells. The chain links TRBV10-3 to TRBJ2-2, with 11 bases that match TRBD2. This clonotype was sampled from a man in his 60s with T-cell large granular lymphocyte leukemia. Some clones in this sample may be carry-over from other donors' samples. DNA of the CDR3: TGTGCCATCAGCCCAACCGGGACTAGCGGACCTAACACCGGGGAGCTGTTTTTT. Translating it yields CAISPTGTSGPNTGELFF.